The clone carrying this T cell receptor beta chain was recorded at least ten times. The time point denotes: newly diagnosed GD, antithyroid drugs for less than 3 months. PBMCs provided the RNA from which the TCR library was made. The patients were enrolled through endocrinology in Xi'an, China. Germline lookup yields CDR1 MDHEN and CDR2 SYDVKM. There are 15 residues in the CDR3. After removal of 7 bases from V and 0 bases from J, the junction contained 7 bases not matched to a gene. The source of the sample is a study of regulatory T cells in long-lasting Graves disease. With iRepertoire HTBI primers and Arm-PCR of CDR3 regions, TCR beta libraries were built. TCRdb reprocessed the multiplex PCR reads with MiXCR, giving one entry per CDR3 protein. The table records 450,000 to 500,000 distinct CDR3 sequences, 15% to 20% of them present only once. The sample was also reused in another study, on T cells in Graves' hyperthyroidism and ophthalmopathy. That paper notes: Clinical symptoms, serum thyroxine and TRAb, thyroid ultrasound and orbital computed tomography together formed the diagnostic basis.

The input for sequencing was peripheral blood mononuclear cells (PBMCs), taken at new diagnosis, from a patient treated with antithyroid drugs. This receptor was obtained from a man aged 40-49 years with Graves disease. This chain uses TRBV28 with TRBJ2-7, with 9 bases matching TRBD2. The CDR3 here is CASTPLAGSSYEQYF. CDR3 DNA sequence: TGTGCCAGCACGCCCCTAGCGGGAAGCTCCTACGAGCAGTACTTC.